A selection of T cell receptor beta chains follows, all from one sample in a study of OX40 agonist ivuxolimab in advanced cancers. Libraries were prepared by immunoSEQ multiplex PCR; TCRdb keeps only in-frame clonotypes and omits some of them. This table holds around 57,000 clones, 75% to 90% found once. The specimen comprised CD4+ or CD8+ T cells sorted from blood, sampled in a trial of the OX40 agonist ivuxolimab. The receptors here all came from an adult with an advanced solid tumor such as melanoma, head and neck, liver or kidney cancer. Both conserved end residues are part of each CDR3. The order of the fields is clone size, J gene, V gene, D gene, CDR3 protein, CDR3 DNA. A D gene is named only where the DNA matches it firmly. Expanded clones get a size class; other rows say once, few or many, or leave the size out.

size: NA
J: TRBJ2-3
V: TRBV29-1
D: TRBD1
CDR3: CSVEGTAIGGPDTQYF
DNA: TGCAGCGTTGAAGGGACAGCCATAGGGGGCCCAGATACGCAGTATTTT

size: NA
J: TRBJ2-3
V: TRBV5-1
D: NA
CDR3: CASSQGRPGDTQYF
DNA: TGCGCCAGCAGCCAGGGACGCCCCGGAGATACGCAGTATTTT

size: few
J: TRBJ2-6
V: TRBV5-5
D: TRBD2
CDR3: CASSRKETSGSVGANVLTF
DNA: TGTGCCAGCAGCCGAAAGGAGACTAGCGGGAGTGTTGGGGCCAACGTCCTGACTTTC

size: NA
J: TRBJ2-3
V: TRBV30
D: NA
CDR3: CAGTFSSSTDTQYF
DNA: TGTGCCGGGACGTTCTCTTCTAGCACAGATACGCAGTATTTT

size: once
J: TRBJ1-2
V: TRBV10-3
D: NA
CDR3: CAISGQEGYGYTF
DNA: TGTGCCATCAGTGGACAGGAGGGCTATGGCTACACCTTC

size: NA
J: TRBJ2-7
V: TRBV5-4
D: TRBD2
CDR3: CASSSIAGGEHEQYF
DNA: TGTGCCAGCAGCTCGATAGCGGGAGGGGAACACGAGCAGTACTTC

size: once
J: TRBJ2-5
V: TRBV7-3
D: TRBD2
CDR3: CASSLSASGFETQYF
DNA: TGTGCCAGCAGCTTATCAGCTAGCGGGTTCGAGACCCAGTACTTC

size: once
J: TRBJ2-6
V: TRBV2
D: NA
CDR3: CASRGPGANVLTF
DNA: TGTGCCAGCAGGGGGCCTGGGGCCAACGTCCTGACTTTC

size: NA
J: TRBJ2-1
V: TRBV5-1
D: NA
CDR3: CASSLGPGGMNEQFF
DNA: TGCGCCAGCAGCTTGGGTCCCGGCGGGATGAATGAGCAGTTCTTC

size: NA
J: TRBJ2-7
V: TRBV7-2
D: TRBD2
CDR3: CASSLGWEAGGYEQYF
DNA: TGTGCCAGCAGCTTAGGATGGGAAGCGGGAGGCTACGAGCAGTACTTC

size: once
J: TRBJ1-1
V: TRBV5-4
D: NA
CDR3: CASSLASMNTEAFF
DNA: TGTGCCAGCAGCTTGGCCTCTATGAACACTGAAGCTTTCTTT

size: NA
J: TRBJ1-5
V: TRBV28
D: NA
CDR3: CASSLANQPQHF
DNA: TGTGCCAGCAGTTTAGCTAATCAGCCCCAGCATTTT

size: NA
J: TRBJ2-5
V: TRBV19
D: TRBD1
CDR3: CASSTTRQGAGETQYF
DNA: TGTGCCAGTAGTACAACTCGACAGGGGGCCGGGGAGACCCAGTACTTC

size: NA
J: TRBJ2-7
V: TRBV27
D: NA
CDR3: CASRGEGHSYEQYF
DNA: TGTGCCAGCAGAGGCGAGGGACACTCCTACGAGCAGTACTTC

size: few
J: TRBJ2-3
V: TRBV2
D: NA
CDR3: CAVPGLSSTDTQYF
DNA: TGTGCCGTACCGGGACTCTCGAGCACAGATACGCAGTATTTT

size: NA
J: TRBJ2-1
V: TRBV7-9
D: TRBD2
CDR3: CASSLGASGSSQFF
DNA: TGTGCCAGCAGCTTAGGAGCTAGCGGGAGTTCGCAGTTCTTC

size: NA
J: TRBJ2-7
V: TRBV28
D: NA
CDR3: CASTQGGSYEQYF
DNA: TGTGCCAGCACCCAAGGAGGGAGTTACGAGCAGTACTTC

size: NA
J: TRBJ2-5
V: TRBV28
D: TRBD2
CDR3: CASSPPGLAGVETQYF
DNA: TGTGCCAGCAGTCCTCCAGGACTAGCGGGAGTAGAGACCCAGTACTTC

size: NA
J: TRBJ1-5
V: TRBV2
D: NA
CDR3: CASSDQGNQPQHF
DNA: TGTGCCAGCAGTGACCAGGGCAATCAGCCCCAGCATTTT

size: NA
J: TRBJ2-1
V: TRBV5-1
D: TRBD2
CDR3: CASSLLLADNEQFF
DNA: TGCGCCAGCAGCTTGCTTCTAGCGGACAATGAGCAGTTCTTC

size: NA
J: TRBJ2-5
V: TRBV14
D: TRBD1
CDR3: CASSQWTGVRETQYF
DNA: TGTGCCAGCAGCCAATGGACAGGGGTTCGAGAGACCCAGTACTTC

size: NA
J: TRBJ1-2
V: TRBV11-2
D: NA
CDR3: CASSPARDYGYTF
DNA: TGTGCCAGCAGCCCGGCGAGAGACTATGGCTACACCTTC

size: NA
J: TRBJ2-3
V: TRBV25-1
D: NA
CDR3: CASSEFGGGAADTQYF
DNA: TGTGCCAGCAGTGAATTTGGAGGGGGCGCAGCGGATACGCAGTATTTT

size: NA
J: TRBJ1-1
V: TRBV7-6
D: NA
CDR3: CASSLHAVGEVTEAFF
DNA: TGTGCCAGCAGCTTACATGCGGTAGGGGAGGTCACTGAAGCTTTCTTT

size: few
J: TRBJ2-3
V: TRBV18
D: NA
CDR3: CASSPLRGEGGDTQYF
DNA: TGTGCCAGCTCACCATTGCGGGGCGAGGGTGGAGATACGCAGTATTTT

size: NA
J: TRBJ2-1
V: TRBV4-1
D: NA
CDR3: CASSLVPGEDNEQFF
DNA: TGCGCCAGCAGCCTAGTTCCGGGGGAAGACAATGAGCAGTTCTTC

size: NA
J: TRBJ2-2
V: TRBV5-5
D: NA
CDR3: CASSLARGTNTGELFF
DNA: TGTGCCAGCAGCTTGGCGAGGGGCACAAACACCGGGGAGCTGTTTTTT

size: NA
J: TRBJ2-3
V: TRBV6-4
D: TRBD2
CDR3: CASTSLAGATDTQYF
DNA: TGTGCCAGCACCAGCCTAGCGGGAGCTACAGATACGCAGTATTTT

size: once
J: TRBJ2-7
V: TRBV7-3
D: TRBD1
CDR3: CASSLETGGYEQYF
DNA: TGTGCCAGCAGCCTGGAGACAGGGGGATACGAGCAGTACTTC

size: NA
J: TRBJ1-6
V: TRBV11-2
D: NA
CDR3: CASSLEGDSPLHF
DNA: TGTGCCAGCAGCTTAGAGGGGGATTCACCCCTCCACTTT

size: NA
J: TRBJ2-7
V: TRBV2
D: NA
CDR3: CASSGGRVLSYEQYF
DNA: TGTGCCAGCAGTGGGGGCAGGGTTCTATCCTACGAGCAGTACTTC

size: NA
J: TRBJ2-7
V: TRBV5-1
D: TRBD1
CDR3: CASSLEGTAYEQYF
DNA: TGCGCCAGCAGCTTGGAGGGGACAGCTTACGAGCAGTACTTC

size: NA
J: TRBJ2-2
V: TRBV5-4
D: TRBD2
CDR3: CASSPGLAANTGELFF
DNA: TGTGCCAGCAGCCCTGGACTAGCGGCGAACACCGGGGAGCTGTTTTTT

size: NA
J: TRBJ1-1
V: TRBV7-6
D: TRBD1
CDR3: CASSRQGGTEAFF
DNA: TGTGCCAGCAGCAGACAGGGAGGCACTGAAGCTTTCTTT

size: NA
J: TRBJ2-2
V: TRBV5-1
D: TRBD2
CDR3: CASSPGTTVETGELFF
DNA: TGCGCCAGCAGCCCCGGGACTACCGTTGAAACCGGGGAGCTGTTTTTT

size: NA
J: TRBJ2-7
V: TRBV27
D: TRBD2
CDR3: CASRRLAGTYEQYF
DNA: TGTGCCAGCCGACGACTAGCGGGGACCTACGAGCAGTACTTC

size: NA
J: TRBJ1-5
V: TRBV15
D: NA
CDR3: CATSRDRANSNQPQHF
DNA: TGTGCCACCAGCAGAGATCGCGCTAACTCAAATCAGCCCCAGCATTTT

size: NA
J: TRBJ1-1
V: TRBV5-5
D: TRBD1
CDR3: CASSVSGGVNTEAFF
DNA: TGTGCCAGCAGCGTATCAGGGGGCGTGAACACTGAAGCTTTCTTT

size: NA
J: TRBJ1-1
V: TRBV30
D: NA
CDR3: CAWSWRGANTEAFF
DNA: TGTGCCTGGAGCTGGAGGGGGGCTAACACTGAAGCTTTCTTT

size: NA
J: TRBJ2-7
V: TRBV2
D: NA
CDR3: CASTGPGPEDSYEQYF
DNA: TGTGCCAGCACGGGGCCAGGCCCTGAGGACTCCTACGAGCAGTACTTC

size: NA
J: TRBJ2-7
V: TRBV7-9
D: NA
CDR3: CASSYRVGEQYF
DNA: TGTGCCAGCAGTTACCGGGTGGGCGAGCAGTACTTC

size: NA
J: TRBJ2-3
V: TRBV4-2
D: TRBD1
CDR3: CASSQNLGTGIADTQYF
DNA: TGTGCCAGCAGCCAAAATCTGGGGACAGGGATCGCAGATACGCAGTATTTT

size: NA
J: TRBJ1-1
V: TRBV6-6
D: NA
CDR3: CASILLPGDTEAFF
DNA: TGTGCCAGCATCCTACTACCAGGGGACACTGAAGCTTTCTTT

size: once
J: TRBJ2-2
V: TRBV7-3
D: TRBD1
CDR3: CASSWDSPGTGELFF
DNA: TGTGCCAGCAGCTGGGACAGCCCTGGCACCGGGGAGCTGTTTTTT

size: NA
J: TRBJ2-7
V: TRBV6-5
D: TRBD1
CDR3: CASSYSRTRGQEQYF
DNA: TGTGCCAGCAGTTACTCGCGGACTCGGGGACAGGAGCAGTACTTC